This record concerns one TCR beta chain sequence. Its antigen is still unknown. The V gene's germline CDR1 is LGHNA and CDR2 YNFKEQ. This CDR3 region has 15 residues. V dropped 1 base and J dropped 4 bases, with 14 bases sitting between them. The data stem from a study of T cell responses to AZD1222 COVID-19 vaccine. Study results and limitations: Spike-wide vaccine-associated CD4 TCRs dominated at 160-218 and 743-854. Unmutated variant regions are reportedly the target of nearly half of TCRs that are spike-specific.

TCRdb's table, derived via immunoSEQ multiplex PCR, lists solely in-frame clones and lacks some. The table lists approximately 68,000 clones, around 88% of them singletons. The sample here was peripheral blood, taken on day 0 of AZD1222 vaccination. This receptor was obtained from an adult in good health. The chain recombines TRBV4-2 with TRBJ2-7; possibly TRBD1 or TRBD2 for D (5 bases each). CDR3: CASSQVPGQGYEQYF. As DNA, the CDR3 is TGTGCCAGCAGCCAAGTCCCGGGGCAGGGATACGAGCAGTACTTC.